This T cell receptor (beta chain) was obtained from a study of CD8+ T cells in alopecia areata. Overall study findings and caveats: Many expanded lesional clones persisted in scalp and blood during tofacitinib treatment. Whereas mice showed it more clearly, TCR sharing across patients was murkier, possibly because of HLA.

This clone was seen more than once but under ten times. Its target is not known. Treatment indicated: oral pan-JAK inhibitor, 5-10 mg twice daily. Collected material from alopecia areata patients comprised lesional scalp punch biopsies and peripheral blood. Extraction and reverse transcription of RNA yielded cDNA as the sequencing template. TCRdb's table, derived via immunoSEQ multiplex PCR, lists solely in-frame clones and lacks some. This table holds fewer than 250,000 clones, about 40% found once. The TCR sequence derives from a human donor with alopecia areata. Sequenced here: CD4+ T cells sorted from blood, sampled around week 37, from a patient treated with tofacitinib.

The chain's CDR3 is CASSLGREPDTQYF. DNA of the CDR3: TGCGCCAGCAGCTTGGGGAGGGAGCCAGATACGCAGTATTTT. The chain has TRBV5-1 and TRBJ2-3, with a possible D match to TRBD2 (6 bases). The CDR3 consists of 14 residues. With 0 bases removed from V and 4 bases from J, the gap between germline ends came to 9 bases. CDR1 is SGHRS and CDR2 is YFSETQ in the germline V gene.